This T cell receptor beta chain was recorded in a study of CD8 T cells in Susac syndrome. Germline V gives CDR1 SNHLY, CDR2 FYNNEI. V lost 7 bases, J lost 1 base, and 10 bases lay in between. CDR3 length: 14 residues. About 0.45 to 1 ug RNA was reverse transcribed with random hexamers. The amplification used immunoSEQ multiplex PCR on TCR beta CDR3; it spanned 54 Vbeta and 13 Jbeta. TCRdb independently ran MiXCR on the immunoSEQ multiplex PCR reads; one entry per CDR3 protein. The sample carries approximately 200,000 distinct CDR3 sequences, more than 90% recorded once. This chain connects TRBV2 to TRBJ2-2, with D perhaps matching TRBD2 (5 bases). Sequenced: CD4+ T cells from PBMCs. The receptor's source is a human donor with multiple sclerosis. CDR3 nucleotide sequence: TGTGCCAGCAAATCACTAGTGAACACCGGGGAGCTGTTTTTT. It specifies CASKSLVNTGELFF.